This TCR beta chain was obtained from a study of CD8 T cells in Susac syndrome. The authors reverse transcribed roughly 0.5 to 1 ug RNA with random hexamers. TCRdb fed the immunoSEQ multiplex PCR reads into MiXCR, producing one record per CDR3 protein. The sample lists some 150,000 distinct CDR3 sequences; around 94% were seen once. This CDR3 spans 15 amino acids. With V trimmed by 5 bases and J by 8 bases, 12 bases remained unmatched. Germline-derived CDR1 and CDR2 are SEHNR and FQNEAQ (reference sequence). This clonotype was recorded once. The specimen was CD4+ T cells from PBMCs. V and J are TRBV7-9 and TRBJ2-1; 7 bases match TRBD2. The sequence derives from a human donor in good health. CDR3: CASSLGGRAWDEQFF. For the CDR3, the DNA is TGTGCCAGCAGCCTGGGAGGGAGGGCCTGGGATGAGCAGTTCTTC.